This T cell receptor beta chain was found in a study of response to subunit inactivated influenza vaccine. The sample holds a few counts of this clonotype. CDR1 and CDR2 from the germline V gene are SGHRS and YFSETQ. The CDR3 totals 16 residues. V was clipped by 2 bases and J by 8 bases; unmatched bases: 13. MiXCR was run by TCRdb on the RT-PCR reads, yielding one entry per CDR3 protein. The profile shows just over 300,000 distinct CDR3 sequences, approximately 20% of them singletons. Here the sequenced sample was PBMCs from blood, taken approximately 20 months after vaccination. V gene TRBV5-1 combines with J gene TRBJ1-2, with 9 bases identical to TRBD1. The source is a man aged 50 to 69 who received an inactivated influenza vaccine. The CDR3 DNA follows: TGCGCCAGCAGCTTCGATCCGGGACAGGGTATTGTCGGCTACACCTTC. The encoded protein is CASSFDPGQGIVGYTF.